This T cell receptor (beta chain) is drawn from a study of PD-1 blockade in classical Hodgkin lymphoma. Study at large: Patients were given intravenous nivolumab, 3 mg/kg, every 2 weeks. Study-wide findings and caveats: With CD4+ cells, TCR diversity rose significantly by C4D1, but not with CD8+ cells. Complete responders' diversity at baseline resembled that of newly diagnosed patients.

The repertoire was sequenced with immunoSEQ multiplex PCR; TCRdb's copy has only in-frame clones and lacks some. The sample lists about 90,000 clones, over 75% seen once, with about 2.9% in the top ten. The CDR3 is 15 residues long. V was shortened by 2 bases and J by 4 bases, with 14 bases between the two germline ends. Looked up from germline, CDR1 is MNHEY and CDR2 is SMNVEV (reference sequence). The time point is: cycle 4 day 1 (C4D1), after 6 weeks of nivolumab. Each patient experienced a relapse that followed autologous stem cell transplantation, and brentuximab vedotin exposure varied. Best responses included complete response and partial response; otherwise, the best response was progressive disease. As concerns this clone: Its matching antigen is unknown.

The chain recombines TRBV27 with TRBJ1-2, with D unresolved. Sequencing was performed on peripheral blood mononuclear cells (PBMCs), taken before the fourth cycle of nivolumab. This clonotype was obtained from a human donor with classical Hodgkin lymphoma. The CDR3 here is CASSLDPFSGYGYTF. The CDR3 region has the DNA TGTGCCAGCAGTTTAGACCCCTTCAGCGGCTATGGCTACACCTTC.